A single sample gave rise to the 5 T cell receptor beta chains below, sequenced in a study of cytomegalovirus exposure and HLA in healthy donors (dated by TCRdb to about 2017). Library preparation used the immunoSEQ multiplex PCR assay. For the multiplex PCR, a mixture combining 60 forward primers for TCR Vbeta segments and 13 reverse primers for TCR Jbeta segments was used. In its TCRdb copy, this immuneACCESS table keeps in-frame sequences only and misses some clones. Where compared with another copy, unresolved V genes explain less than half of these, and the others have no known cause. The table held for this sample gives 100,000 to 150,000 clones. The ten largest clones represent less than 2% of the sample. Sequenced sample: PBMCs. These TCRs come from a man between 18 and 29 years old in good health and CMV-seronegative.

This chain connects TRBV5-4 to TRBJ2-5; tentatively, D is TRBD2 (6 bases). Per germline, CDR1 SGHNT and CDR2 YYREEE (reference sequence). The CDR3 runs 13 residues. The V and J ends lost 2 bases and 4 bases respectively, with 9 bases between them. CDR3 in DNA: TGTGCCAGCAGCTTCGCCGGGGGAGAGACCCAGTACTTC. Translating gives CASSFAGGETQYF. Full variable domain (rest looked up from reference TRBV5-4 and TRBJ2-5): ETGVTQSPTHLIKTRGQQVTLRCSSQSGHNTVSWYQQALGQGPQFIFQYYREEENGRGNFPPRFSGLQFPNYSSELNVNALELDDSALYLCASSFAGGETQYFGPGTRLLVL.

The gene calls are TRBV5-4 and TRBJ2-2; tentatively, D is TRBD1 (5 bases). The ends were cut back, 5 bases at V and 1 base at J, with 12 bases in the middle. The germline gives CDR1 SGHNT, CDR2 YYREEE (reference sequence). This CDR3 spans 15 amino acids. The CDR3 DNA sequence: TGTGCCAGCAGGGACCTGGGGCTGAACACCGGGGAGCTGTTTTTT. Translating gives CASRDLGLNTGELFF.

The chain joins TRBV19 to TRBJ1-5; 9 positions agree with TRBD1. The J segment lost 7 bases and the V segment lost 5 bases, leaving 9 bases of the junction unmatched. The CDR3 is 15 residues long. Per the germline V gene, CDR1 is LNHDA and CDR2 is SQIVND (reference sequence). The CDR3 DNA sequence: TGTGCCAGTAGTGTGGGACAGGGAACGGGGCAGCCCCAGCATTTT. Translated: CASSVGQGTGQPQHF.

The gene calls are TRBV5-5 and TRBJ2-1; 7 nucleotides match TRBD1. CDR1 and CDR2 from the germline V gene are SGHKS and YYEKEE (reference sequence). The CDR3 consists of 15 residues. Germline trimming cut 0 bases from V and 5 bases from J; bases unmatched to any gene: 5. DNA of the CDR3: TGTGCCAGCAGCTTGGGGACAGGTCCCCACAATGAGCAGTTCTTC. Protein: CASSLGTGPHNEQFF. The full variable domain, completed using reference TRBV5-5 and TRBJ2-1, is DAGVTQSPTHLIKTRGQQVTLRCSPISGHKSVSWYQQVLGQGPQFIFQYYEKEERGRGNFPDRFSARQFPNYSSELNVNALLLGDSALYLCASSLGTGPHNEQFFGPGTRLTVL.

The chain has TRBV6-6 and TRBJ1-1, with TRBD1 matching over 8 bases. The V gene end was trimmed by 6 bases and the J gene end by 10 bases; junction bases not matched to a gene: 4. The CDR3 contains 11 residues. Germline V lookup: CDR1 MNHNY, CDR2 SVGAGI (reference sequence). The CDR3 region is CASREDRGAFF. The CDR3 DNA follows: TGTGCCAGCAGGGAAGACAGGGGAGCTTTCTTT.